The 17 T cell receptor beta chains listed next were all sequenced from one sample in a study of blood T cell repertoires in COVID-19. Libraries were prepared by immunoSEQ multiplex PCR; TCRdb keeps only in-frame clonotypes and omits some of them. The repertoire holds about 150,000 clones, with roughly 84% as singletons. Sequenced input: peripheral blood. Source of these receptors: a man in his 70s with acute or convalescent COVID-19.

The V and J genes are TRBV10-3 and TRBJ2-3, with a tentative D call TRBD1 (6 bases). The germline V gene encodes CDR1 ENHRY and CDR2 SYGVKD. The CDR3 is 15 residues long. V gave up 6 bases and J gave up 1 base, with 14 bases separating them. CDR3 sequence (DNA): TGTGCCATCAGCCAACAGGGTGGGGGCACAGATACGCAGTATTTT. Translating it yields CAISQQGGGTDTQYF.

The chain couples TRBV7-2 to TRBJ1-3; D not certain. This CDR3 region has 15 residues. The germline V gene encodes CDR1 SGHTA and CDR2 FQGNSA. Trimming took off 4 bases at V and 1 base at J, with 11 bases between the two ends. The CDR3 reads CASSSTVPSGNTIYF. CDR3 bases: TGTGCCAGCAGCTCAACAGTCCCGTCTGGAAACACCATATATTTT. The entire variable domain, with the rest obtained from reference TRBV7-2 and TRBJ1-3, is as follows: GAGVSQSPSNKVTEKGKDVELRCDPISGHTALYWYRQSLGQGLEFLIYFQGNSAPDKSGLPSDRFSAERTGGSVSTLTIQRTQQEDSAVYLCASSSTVPSGNTIYFGEGSWLTVV.

This clone was detected only once. CDR3 sequence: CASSSRSPGNGYTF. In DNA, the CDR3 is TGTGCCAGCAGTTCTCGGTCCCCCGGGAATGGCTACACCTTC. The chain employs TRBV27 and TRBJ1-2; D not resolved. Germline assignment: CDR1 MNHEY and CDR2 SMNVEV (reference sequence). V lost 4 bases to trimming and J lost 6 bases, with 15 bases between them. This CDR3 contains 14 residues.

The chain uses TRBV5-4 and TRBJ2-5; D possibly corresponds to TRBD2 (6 bases). This CDR3 comprises 14 residues. V was pared by 3 bases and J by 3 bases, with 12 bases between. CDR1 is SGHNT and CDR2 is YYREEE in the germline V gene (reference sequence). CDR3 protein: CASSSAGTEETQYF. In DNA, the CDR3 is TGTGCCAGCAGCTCCGCGGGGACTGAAGAGACCCAGTACTTC.

This chain joins TRBV7-2 and TRBJ2-3, with 8 bases lining up with TRBD2. CDR3 length equals 15 residues. Germline loops: CDR1 SGHTA, CDR2 FQGNSA. J gave up 4 bases and V 4 bases, and 7 bases lay outside the gene matches. CDR3 amino acids: CASSSLAGPADTQYF. In DNA form, the CDR3 reads TGTGCCAGCAGCTCCCTAGCGGGCCCTGCAGATACGCAGTATTTT. Supplemented by reference TRBV7-2 and TRBJ2-3, the full variable domain reads GAGVSQSPSNKVTEKGKDVELRCDPISGHTALYWYRQSLGQGLEFLIYFQGNSAPDKSGLPSDRFSAERTGGSVSTLTIQRTQQEDSAVYLCASSSLAGPADTQYFGPGTRLTVL.

The chain couples TRBV9 to TRBJ1-1, with D perhaps TRBD1 (6 bases). The CDR3 has 13 residues. The V and J ends lost 3 bases and 6 bases respectively, with 12 bases between them. Germline CDR1 is SGDLS and CDR2 is YYNGEE. CDR3 protein: CASSGSGVSEAFF. The CDR3 DNA reads TGTGCCAGCAGCGGATCAGGGGTCTCTGAAGCTTTCTTT. Combining the CDR3 with reference TRBV9 and TRBJ1-1 gives the whole variable domain DSGVTQTPKHLITATGQRVTLRCSPRSGDLSVYWYQQSLDQGLQFLIQYYNGEERAKGNILERFSAQQFPDLHSELNLSSLELGDSALYFCASSGSGVSEAFFGQGTRLTVV.

CDR3 region: CASSSGQGVGSYNSPLHF. CDR3 coding DNA: TGCGCCAGCAGCTCGGGACAGGGCGTGGGCTCCTATAATTCACCCCTCCACTTT. V gene TRBV5-1 combines with J gene TRBJ1-6, with 9 bases fitting TRBD1. Per germline, CDR1 SGHRS and CDR2 YFSETQ. Germline trimming cut 3 bases from V and 0 bases from J; bases unmatched to any gene: 7. The CDR3 has 18 amino acids.

This chain uses TRBV6-2 or TRBV6-3 with TRBJ1-2; no firm D call. The CDR3 sequence is 14 residues long. Trimming shortened V by 0 bases and J by 7 bases, and 12 bases separated the two germline ends. Germline V gives CDR1 MNHEY, CDR2 SVGEGT. The CDR3 DNA reads TGTGCCAGCAGTTACTCGGCGGGTGTGGTTGGCTACACCTTC. This encodes CASSYSAGVVGYTF.

As concerns this clone: Additional DNA sequences in this sample encode the identical CDR3. V usage is TRBV19 and J usage is TRBJ2-7, with 7 bases aligning to TRBD2. CDR3 length: 14 residues. Trimming took 9 bases from V and 0 from J; bases not matched to a gene: 8. Per the germline V gene, CDR1 is LNHDA and CDR2 is SQIVND (reference sequence). CDR3: CARHTGGDSYEQYF. As DNA, the CDR3 is TGTGCCAGACATACGGGGGGAGACTCCTACGAGCAGTACTTC.

The CDR3 region has the DNA TGTGCCAGCAGGGAATCTAGCGGGAGGACCCGTTACGAGCAGTACTTC. This sequence encodes CASRESSGRTRYEQYF. The chain carries TRBV28 and TRBJ2-7, with 11 bases matching TRBD2. The length of the CDR3 is 16 residues. Losses at the gene ends were 6 bases for V and 4 bases for J; bases not matched to a gene: 11. Germline assignment: CDR1 MDHEN and CDR2 SYDVKM.

This chain uses TRBV4-1 with TRBJ2-3; D is possibly TRBD2 (5 bases). Trimming took off 6 bases at V and 2 bases at J, with 15 bases between the two ends. The CDR3 spans 15 residues. Per germline, CDR1 MGHRA and CDR2 YSYEKL. This chain's CDR3 is CASSPGSGSTDTQYF. The CDR3 coding sequence is TGCGCCAGCAGTCCGGGATCTGGGTCCACAGATACGCAGTATTTT.

The chain has TRBV28 and TRBJ2-5, with 11 bases that match TRBD2. V shed 3 bases, J shed 2 bases, and the junction held 5 bases outside the gene matches. Germline V gives CDR1 MDHEN, CDR2 SYDVKM. The CDR3 runs to 16 residues. In DNA form, the CDR3 reads TGTGCCAGCAGTTTCCTCGGGACTAGCGGACAAGAGACCCAGTACTTC. It translates to CASSFLGTSGQETQYF.

This clone was counted a single time. The chain carries TRBV7-3 and TRBJ2-5, with D tentatively TRBD1 (5 bases). This CDR3 has 13 amino acids. V lost 1 base and J 5 bases, leaving 8 bases between the germline ends. The germline V gene encodes CDR1 SGHTA and CDR2 FQGTGA. Written as DNA, the CDR3 is TGTGCCAGCAGCTTAAGCAGGGTGGAGACCCAGTACTTC. Translated: CASSLSRVETQYF.

This chain links TRBV6-1 with TRBJ1-2, with D possibly being TRBD1 (5 bases). The germline V and J ends were trimmed by 2 bases and 4 bases, with 14 bases remaining between them. This CDR3 has 15 amino acids. CDR1 and CDR2 from the germline V gene are MNHNS and SASEGT. The CDR3 loop reads CASSENHRPTYGYTF. As DNA, the CDR3 is TGTGCCAGCAGTGAAAACCACAGGCCTACCTATGGCTACACCTTC.

This rearrangement joins TRBV7-9 to TRBJ2-3, with 10 bases that match TRBD2. From germline, CDR1 is SEHNR and CDR2 FQNEAQ (reference sequence). The V and J ends lost 5 bases and 6 bases, in that order; junction bases with no gene match: 8. The CDR3 contains 15 residues. The CDR3 nucleotides read TGTGCCAGCAGCCCACCTAGCGGGAGTTTGGATACGCAGTATTTT. Protein product: CASSPPSGSLDTQYF.

This chain connects TRBV5-5 to TRBJ2-7, with a tentative D call TRBD2 (7 bases). V was pared by 4 bases and J by 2 bases, with 16 bases between. This CDR3 contains 15 residues. Germline assignment: CDR1 SGHKS and CDR2 YYEKEE (reference sequence). The CDR3 DNA follows: TGTGCCAGCAGCGAGGGGGGGGGCTCCCCCTACGAGCAGTACTTC. The encoded protein is CASSEGGGSPYEQYF.

J is TRBJ1-2 and V is TRBV19; no definite D call. V lost 6 bases and J lost 4, with 9 bases in between. The germline CDR1 and CDR2 sequences are LNHDA and SQIVND (reference sequence). The CDR3 loop spans 12 amino acids. The CDR3 DNA reads as TGTGCCAGTAGACACACAACCTATGGCTACACCTTC. Amino acids: CASRHTTYGYTF.